This TCR beta chain comes out of a study of cytomegalovirus exposure and HLA in healthy donors. Study-level points and caveats: Later on, analysis showed that most CMV-associated TCR beta chains appeared to be HLA-restricted. Most likely, a cluster of highly shared sequence variants arose as a sequencing artifact.

The ends lost 4 bases at V and 8 bases at J; junction bases unmatched: 6. Germline V gene sequence: CDR1 KGHSH, CDR2 LQKENI. The CDR3 consists of 14 residues. This clone was counted a few times. What it binds is unknown. Primers for the PCR totalled 60 Vbeta and 13 Jbeta. The protocol was immunoSEQ multiplex PCR, while the TCRdb copy is restricted to in-frame clones and leaves out a portion. Of around 150,000 clones listed, about 80% were seen once; the top ten hold 9.7%. The sample taken for sequencing was PBMCs. V usage is TRBV18 and J usage is TRBJ1-1, with TRBD1 matching 11 bases. This TCR derives from a young man in good health and CMV-seropositive. CDR3 nucleotides: TGTGCCAGCTCACGAGATGGGACAGGGGGAGAAGCTTTCTTT. This gives the protein CASSRDGTGGEAFF. Full variable domain (missing parts from reference TRBV18 and TRBJ1-1): NAGVMQNPRHLVRRRGQEARLRCSPMKGHSHVYWYRQLPEEGLKFMVYLQKENIIDESGMPKERFSAEFPKEGPSILRIQQVVRGDSAAYFCASSRDGTGGEAFFGQGTRLTVV.